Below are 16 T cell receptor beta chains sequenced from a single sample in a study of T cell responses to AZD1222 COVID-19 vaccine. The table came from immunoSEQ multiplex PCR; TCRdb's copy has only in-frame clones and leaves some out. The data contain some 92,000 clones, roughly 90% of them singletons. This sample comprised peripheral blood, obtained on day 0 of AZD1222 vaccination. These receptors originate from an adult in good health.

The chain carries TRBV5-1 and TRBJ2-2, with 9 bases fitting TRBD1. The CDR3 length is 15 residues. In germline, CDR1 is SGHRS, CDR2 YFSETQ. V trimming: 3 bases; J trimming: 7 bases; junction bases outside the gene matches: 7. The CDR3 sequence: CASSSRTGAGGELFF. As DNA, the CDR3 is TGCGCCAGCAGCTCCCGGACAGGGGCGGGCGGGGAGCTGTTTTTT.

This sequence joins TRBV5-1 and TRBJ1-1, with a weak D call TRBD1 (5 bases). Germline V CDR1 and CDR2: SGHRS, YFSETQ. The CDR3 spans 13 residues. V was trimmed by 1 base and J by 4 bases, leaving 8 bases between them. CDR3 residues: CASSLSGTTEAFF. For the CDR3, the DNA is TGCGCCAGCAGCTTGTCTGGGACCACTGAAGCTTTCTTT.

CDR3 DNA sequence: TGTGCCAGCAGCCCCTGGCGGGAGAAGGGGACCCAGTACTTC. This codes for CASSPWREKGTQYF. The chain recombines TRBV3-1 (or the pseudogene TRBV3-2) with TRBJ2-5, with 7 bases aligning to TRBD2. V lost 4 bases, J lost 7 bases, and 9 bases stayed unmatched. Per germline, CDR1 LGHDT and CDR2 YNNKEL (reference sequence). The CDR3 contains 14 residues.

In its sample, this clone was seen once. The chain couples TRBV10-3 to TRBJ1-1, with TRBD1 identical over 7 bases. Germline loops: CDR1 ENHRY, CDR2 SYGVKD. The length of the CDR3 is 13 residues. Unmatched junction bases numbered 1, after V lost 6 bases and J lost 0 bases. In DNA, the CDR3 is TGTGCCATCAGGGGGACAGTGAACACTGAAGCTTTCTTT. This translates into CAIRGTVNTEAFF.

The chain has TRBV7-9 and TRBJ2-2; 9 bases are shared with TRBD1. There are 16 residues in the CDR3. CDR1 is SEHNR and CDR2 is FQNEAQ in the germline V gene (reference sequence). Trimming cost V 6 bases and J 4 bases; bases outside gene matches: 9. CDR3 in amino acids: CASRLQGATGTGELFF. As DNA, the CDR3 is TGTGCCAGCAGGTTACAGGGGGCGACGGGCACCGGGGAGCTGTTTTTT. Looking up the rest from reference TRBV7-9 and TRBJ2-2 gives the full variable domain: DTGVSQNPRHKITKRGQNVTFRCDPISEHNRLYWYRQTLGQGPEFLTYFQNEAQLEKSRLLSDRFSAERPKGSFSTLEIQRTEQGDSAMYLCASRLQGATGTGELFFGEGSRLTVL.

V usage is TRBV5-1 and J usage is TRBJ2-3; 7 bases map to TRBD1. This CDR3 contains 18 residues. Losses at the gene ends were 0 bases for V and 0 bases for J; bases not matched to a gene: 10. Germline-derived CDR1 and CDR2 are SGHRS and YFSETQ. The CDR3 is CASSLGQGRIESTDTQYF. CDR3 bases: TGCGCCAGCAGCTTGGGACAGGGAAGAATCGAAAGCACAGATACGCAGTATTTT.

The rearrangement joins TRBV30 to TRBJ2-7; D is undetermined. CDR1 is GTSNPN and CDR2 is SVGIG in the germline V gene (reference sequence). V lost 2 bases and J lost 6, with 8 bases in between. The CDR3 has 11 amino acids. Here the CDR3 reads CAWSPIVEQYF. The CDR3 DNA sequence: TGTGCCTGGAGTCCGATCGTCGAGCAGTACTTC.

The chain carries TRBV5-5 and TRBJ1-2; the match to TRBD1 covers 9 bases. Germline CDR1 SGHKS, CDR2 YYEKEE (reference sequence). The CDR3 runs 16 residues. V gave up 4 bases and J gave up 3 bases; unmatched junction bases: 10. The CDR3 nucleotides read TGTGCCAGCAGCGATGACAGGGGGAGGATTGACTATGGCTACACCTTC. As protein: CASSDDRGRIDYGYTF.

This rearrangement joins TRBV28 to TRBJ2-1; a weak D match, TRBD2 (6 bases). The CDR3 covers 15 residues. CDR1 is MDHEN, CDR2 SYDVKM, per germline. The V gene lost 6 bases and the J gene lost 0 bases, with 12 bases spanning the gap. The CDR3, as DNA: TGTGCCAGCAGCCAGTCGGGAGCCTCCTACAATGAGCAGTTCTTC. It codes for CASSQSGASYNEQFF.

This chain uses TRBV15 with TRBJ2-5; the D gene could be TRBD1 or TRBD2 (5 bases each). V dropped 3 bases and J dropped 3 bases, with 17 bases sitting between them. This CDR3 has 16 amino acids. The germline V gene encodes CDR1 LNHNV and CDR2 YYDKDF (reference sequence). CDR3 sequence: CATSRGTVRGEETQYF. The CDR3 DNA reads TGTGCCACCAGCAGGGGAACTGTGAGGGGCGAAGAGACCCAGTACTTC.

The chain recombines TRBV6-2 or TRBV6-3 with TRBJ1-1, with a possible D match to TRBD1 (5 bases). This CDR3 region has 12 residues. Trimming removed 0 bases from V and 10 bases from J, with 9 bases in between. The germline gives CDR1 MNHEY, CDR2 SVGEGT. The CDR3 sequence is CASSYSPGTAFF. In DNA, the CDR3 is TGTGCCAGCAGTTACTCGCCAGGGACAGCTTTCTTT.

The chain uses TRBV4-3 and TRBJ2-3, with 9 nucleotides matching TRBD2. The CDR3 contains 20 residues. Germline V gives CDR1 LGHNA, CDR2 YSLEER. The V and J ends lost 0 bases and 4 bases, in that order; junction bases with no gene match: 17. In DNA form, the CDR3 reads TGCGCCAGCAGCCAAGAATTTGGGGCGGGAGGGCCTCTCCCGGCAGATACGCAGTATTTT. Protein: CASSQEFGAGGPLPADTQYF.

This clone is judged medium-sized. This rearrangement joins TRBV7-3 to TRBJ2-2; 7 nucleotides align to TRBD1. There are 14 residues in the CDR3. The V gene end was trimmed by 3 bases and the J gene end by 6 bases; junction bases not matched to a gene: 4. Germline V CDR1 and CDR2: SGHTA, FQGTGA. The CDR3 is CASSFETGPGELFF. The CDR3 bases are TGTGCCAGCAGCTTCGAGACAGGGCCCGGGGAGCTGTTTTTT.

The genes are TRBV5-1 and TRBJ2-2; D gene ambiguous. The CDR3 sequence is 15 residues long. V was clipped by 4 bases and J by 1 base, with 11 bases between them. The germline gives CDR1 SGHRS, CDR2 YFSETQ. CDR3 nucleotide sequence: TGCGCCAGCAGCCAGACAAATCTGAACACCGGGGAGCTGTTTTTT. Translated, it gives CASSQTNLNTGELFF.

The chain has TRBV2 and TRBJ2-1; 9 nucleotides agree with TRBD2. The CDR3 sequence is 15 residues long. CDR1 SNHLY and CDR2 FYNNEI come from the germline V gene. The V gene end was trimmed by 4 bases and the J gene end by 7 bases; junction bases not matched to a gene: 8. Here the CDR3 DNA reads TGTGCCAGCAGTGTTATAGCGGGAGAGGGAAATGAGCAGTTCTTC. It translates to CASSVIAGEGNEQFF.

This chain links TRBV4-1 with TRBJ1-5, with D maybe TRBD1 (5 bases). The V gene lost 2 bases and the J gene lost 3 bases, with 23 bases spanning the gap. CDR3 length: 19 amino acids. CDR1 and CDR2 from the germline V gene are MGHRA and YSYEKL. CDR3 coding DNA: TGCGCCAGCAGCCAAATTATGGCCTGGGGCAGGTCATACAATCAGCCCCAGCATTTT. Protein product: CASSQIMAWGRSYNQPQHF.